The rows below give T cell receptor beta chains drawn from one sample of a study of T-cell memory formation after mild COVID-19. Via MiXCR, TCRdb re-called the 5' RACE reads, giving one row per CDR3 protein. The data contain 470,000 or so distinct CDR3 sequences, roughly 20% of them singletons. The sample was PBMCs or a T cell subset sorted from them (not recorded which). These receptors were obtained from an adult woman who had mild COVID-19 (a few samples of this study predate the infection). Cell type and time point are not known. Both conserved end residues are part of each CDR3. The D gene is left open where the match is weak. Only part of the rows carry a size: once, few, many, or a class if the clone is expanded.

TRBV2	TRBD2	TRBJ2-1	few	CASSEAGGGKGRWNEQFF	TGTGCCAGCAGTGAGGCGGGGGGCGGGAAGGGCCGTTGGAATGAGCAGTTCTTC
TRBV19	.	TRBJ2-1	.	CASMGYSYNEQFF	TGTGCCAGTATGGGGTACTCCTACAATGAGCAGTTCTTC
TRBV12-3/TRBV12-4	TRBD1	TRBJ1-5	.	CASSTRTGSISNQPQHF	TGTGCCAGCAGTACCCGGACAGGGTCCATTAGCAATCAGCCCCAGCATTTT
TRBV12-3/TRBV12-4	.	TRBJ1-3	.	CASSPLASSRLFF	TGTGCCAGCAGTCCCCTAGCGAGTTCTCGGCTATTTTTT
TRBV20-1	.	TRBJ1-3	.	CSARDPLALIGCGNTIYF	TGCAGTGCTAGAGACCCCCTTGCGCTGATCGGGTGCGGAAACACCATATATTTT
TRBV7-3	.	TRBJ2-2	few	CASGGGNTGELFF	TGTGCCAGCGGAGGCGGTAACACCGGGGAGCTGTTTTTT
TRBV11-2	TRBD2	TRBJ2-1	few	CASSKEVAGDNEQFF	TGTGCCAGCAGCAAAGAAGTGGCGGGGGACAATGAGCAGTTCTTC
TRBV10-3	.	TRBJ2-7	few	CAVSPGYEQYF	TGTGCCGTCAGTCCGGGCTACGAGCAGTACTTC
TRBV7-4	TRBD1	TRBJ1-5	.	CASSLIRTGCYSNQPQHF	TGTGCCAGCAGCTTAATCAGGACAGGCTGCTATAGCAATCAGCCCCAGCATTTT
TRBV5-5	.	TRBJ1-1	.	CASSKGTDPWVTEAFF	TGTGCCAGCAGCAAAGGGACGGATCCTTGGGTCACTGAAGCTTTCTTT
TRBV19	.	TRBJ1-1	.	CASSIDWQAEAFF	TGTGCCAGTAGTATAGATTGGCAAGCCGAAGCTTTCTTT
TRBV27	TRBD2	TRBJ2-7	.	CASSLSAGGPLEQYF	TGTGCCAGCAGTTTATCTGCGGGAGGGCCTCTCGAGCAGTACTTC
TRBV6-2/TRBV6-3	TRBD2	TRBJ2-2	.	CASSYGRGSGELFF	TGTGCCAGCAGTTACGGGAGGGGATCCGGGGAGCTGTTTTTT
TRBV2	TRBD2	TRBJ2-1	.	CASSVPGLVVDEQFF	TGTGCCAGCAGTGTTCCGGGACTAGTTGTGGATGAGCAGTTCTTC
TRBV7-9	.	TRBJ2-6	few	CASSQSEGVSSSGANVLTF	TGTGCCAGCAGCCAATCAGAGGGCGTCTCCAGCTCTGGGGCCAACGTCCTGACTTTC
TRBV7-6	.	TRBJ2-2	.	CASSTLVRAPGIDTGELFF	TGTGCCAGCAGCACCCTTGTGCGGGCTCCGGGGATCGACACCGGGGAGCTGTTTTTT